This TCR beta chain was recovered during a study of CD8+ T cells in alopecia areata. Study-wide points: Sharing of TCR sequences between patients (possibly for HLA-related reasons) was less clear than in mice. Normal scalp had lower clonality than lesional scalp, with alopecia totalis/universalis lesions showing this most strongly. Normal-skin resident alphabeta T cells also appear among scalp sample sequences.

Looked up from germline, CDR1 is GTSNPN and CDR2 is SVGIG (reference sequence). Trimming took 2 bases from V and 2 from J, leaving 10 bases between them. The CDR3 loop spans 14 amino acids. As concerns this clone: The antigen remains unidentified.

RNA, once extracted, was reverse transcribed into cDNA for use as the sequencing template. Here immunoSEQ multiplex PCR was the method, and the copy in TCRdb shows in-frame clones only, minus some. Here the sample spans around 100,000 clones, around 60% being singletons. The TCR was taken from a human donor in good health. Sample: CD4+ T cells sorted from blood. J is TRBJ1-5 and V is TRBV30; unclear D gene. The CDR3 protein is CAWSPLKRNQPQHF. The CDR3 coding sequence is TGTGCCTGGAGTCCCCTTAAGCGCAATCAGCCCCAGCATTTT.